The T cell receptor (beta chain) under discussion was sequenced for a study of T cells in Graves' hyperthyroidism and ophthalmopathy. Exclusion criteria comprised uncontrolled infection, other autoimmune disease, pregnancy or lactation. Thyroid ultrasound, orbital computed tomography, clinical symptoms, and serum thyroxine and TRAb underpinned diagnoses. The authors obtained PBMCs from over 7.5 ml of fresh peripheral blood. Using RNA transcripts as the source, TCR beta CDR3 regions were amplified. In the first-round RT-PCR of the TCR CDR3, the HTBI primer set was used. TCRdb redid the calling of the multiplex PCR reads with MiXCR, one entry per CDR3 protein. The sample holds 300,000 to 450,000 distinct CDR3 sequences, around a quarter seen once. The TCR was taken from a man aged 45-65 years with Graves' hyperthyroidism. The sequencing sample was made of blood.

CDR3 bases: TGTGCCAGCGACGGGACTAGCGGGAGGGCCCGCAATGTTGAGCAGTTCTTC. Amino acids: CASDGTSGRARNVEQFF. This chain uses TRBV6-2 or TRBV6-3 with TRBJ2-1, with 16 bases identical to TRBD2. The CDR3 runs to 17 residues. Germline lookup yields CDR1 MNHEY and CDR2 SVGEGT. V lost 8 bases to trimming and J lost 9 bases; unmatched junction nucleotides: 13.